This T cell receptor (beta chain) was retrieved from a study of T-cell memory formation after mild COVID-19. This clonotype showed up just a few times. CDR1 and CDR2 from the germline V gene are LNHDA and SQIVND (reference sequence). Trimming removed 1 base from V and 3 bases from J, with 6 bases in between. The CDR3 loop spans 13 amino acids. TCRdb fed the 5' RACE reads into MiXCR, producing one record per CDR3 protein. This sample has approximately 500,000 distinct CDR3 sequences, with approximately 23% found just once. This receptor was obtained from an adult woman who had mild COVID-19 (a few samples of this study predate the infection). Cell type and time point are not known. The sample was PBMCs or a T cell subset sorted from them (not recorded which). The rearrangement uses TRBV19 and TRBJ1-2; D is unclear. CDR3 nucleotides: TGTGCCAGTAGTATAGGGATCTACTATGGCTACACCTTC. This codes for CASSIGIYYGYTF.